This T cell receptor (beta chain) was recorded in a study of blood T cell repertoires in COVID-19. The overall study: Whether acute or convalescent, the COVID-19 samples came from the United States, Italy and Spain. The analysed material was cDNA or gDNA that came from T cells, B-cell-depleted T cells, or PBMCs.

Turning to this clone: This sample includes further DNA sequences coding for the same CDR3.

As processed by the authors: Reference gene primer amplification in the assay estimated nucleated cell counts. The assay was immunoSEQ multiplex PCR, and TCRdb's table has in-frame clones only and misses some. From that table come the V and J calls and clone size; the DNA was used to work out D and trimming. The sample records some 90,000 clones, around three quarters being singletons. The CDR3 is made up of 14 amino acids. The V gene lost 4 bases and the J gene lost 1 base, with 9 bases spanning the gap. Germline loops: CDR1 SGHRS, CDR2 YFSETQ. J is TRBJ1-3 and V is TRBV5-1; D is perhaps TRBD1 (6 bases). Sequenced sample: peripheral blood. The source of this sequence is a woman aged 70-85 years with acute or convalescent COVID-19. CDR3 residues: CASSAQGSGNTIYF. The CDR3 DNA is TGCGCCAGCAGCGCCCAGGGGTCTGGAAACACCATATATTTT. The variable domain in full, completed from reference TRBV5-1 and TRBJ1-3, reads KAGVTQTPRYLIKTRGQQVTLSCSPISGHRSVSWYQQTPGQGLQFLFEYFSETQRNKGNFPGRFSGRQFSNSRSEMNVSTLELGDSALYLCASSAQGSGNTIYFGEGSWLTVV.